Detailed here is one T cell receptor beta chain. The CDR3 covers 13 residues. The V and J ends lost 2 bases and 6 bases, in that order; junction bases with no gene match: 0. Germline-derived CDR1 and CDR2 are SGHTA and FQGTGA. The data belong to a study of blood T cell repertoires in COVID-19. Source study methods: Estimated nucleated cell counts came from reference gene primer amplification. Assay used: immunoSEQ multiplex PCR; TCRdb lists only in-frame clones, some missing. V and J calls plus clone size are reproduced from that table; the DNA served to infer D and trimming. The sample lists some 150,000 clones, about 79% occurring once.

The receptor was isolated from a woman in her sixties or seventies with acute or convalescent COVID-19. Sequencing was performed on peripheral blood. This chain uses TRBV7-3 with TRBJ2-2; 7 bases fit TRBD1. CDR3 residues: CASSLGTAGELFF. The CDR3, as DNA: TGTGCCAGCAGCTTAGGGACAGCCGGGGAGCTGTTTTTT.